This T cell receptor beta chain came from a study of cytomegalovirus exposure and HLA in healthy donors. The overall study: The Caucasian-associated ancestry cluster held over 80% of 398 genotyped donors. Overall study findings and caveats: The authors enumerated 180 or so TCR beta chains as linked to cytomegalovirus.

In the PCR, 60 Vbeta and 13 Jbeta primers were used. The assay was immunoSEQ multiplex PCR, and TCRdb's table has in-frame clones only and misses some. The table includes around 140,000 clones, approximately 82% detected once. With respect to this clone: Its matching antigen is unknown.

These donors counted as nominally healthy when sampled, but unrecorded immune exposures were likely. Losses at the gene ends were 6 bases for V and 1 base for J; bases not matched to a gene: 6. The CDR3 contains 15 residues. Germline V gene lookup returns CDR1 MNHEY and CDR2 SMNVEV (reference sequence). Sequencing was carried out using PBMCs. The gene calls are TRBV27 and TRBJ1-1; 9 bases map to TRBD1. This sequence was found in a man younger than 45 in good health and CMV-seropositive. The CDR3 DNA sequence: TGTGCCAGCAGCTTACAGGGGGCGGGGAACACTGAAGCTTTCTTT. This codes for CASSLQGAGNTEAFF.